The 5 T cell receptor beta chains reported below all come from one sample, sequenced in a study of T cells in Graves' hyperthyroidism and ophthalmopathy. TCR beta CDR3 regions were amplified from RNA. The HTBI primer set was used in a first-round RT-PCR of the TCR CDR3. Each CDR3 protein is one row after TCRdb ran MiXCR on the multiplex PCR reads. The sample lists 45,000 to 50,000 distinct CDR3 sequences, 45% to 50% occurring once. Source material: peripheral blood or thyroid tissue (not recorded which). The receptors were sampled from a woman aged 50 to 60 with Graves' hyperthyroidism.

V usage is TRBV28 and J usage is TRBJ2-2; no clear D gene. Germline V CDR1 and CDR2: MDHEN, SYDVKM. CDR3 length: 12 residues. V was shortened by 1 base and J by 7 bases, with 4 bases between the two germline ends. The DNA of the CDR3 is TGTGCCAGCAGTTTATTAAGCGGGGAGCTGTTTTTT. Its protein is CASSLLSGELFF.

This clonotype has just one count. An end of the junction does not agree with germline; a read error may underlie this. This chain joins TRBV20-1 and TRBJ1-4; 8 bases fit TRBD1. Germline-derived CDR1 and CDR2 are DFQATT and SNEGSKA (reference sequence). This CDR3 is 16 amino acids long. CDR3 DNA: TGCAGTGCCCAATGGCCCGGCTCCGGGACAGGCGAAAAACAGTTTTTT. Protein: CSAQWPGSGTGEKQFF.

This chain joins TRBV7-2 and TRBJ2-7; 14 nucleotides line up with TRBD2. The CDR3 contains 15 residues. Germline V CDR1 and CDR2: SGHTA, FQGNSA. Unmatched junction bases numbered 9, after V lost 5 bases and J lost 9 bases. The CDR3 protein is CASSKGLAGVEGQYF. CDR3 nucleotide sequence: TGTGCCAGCAGCAAGGGACTAGCGGGAGTCGAGGGGCAGTACTTC.

The V call is TRBV20-1, the J call TRBJ2-7; D is perhaps TRBD1 (5 bases). This CDR3 region has 11 residues. Trimming stripped 3 bases from V and 5 bases from J, with 8 bases between. Germline-derived CDR1 and CDR2 are DFQATT and SNEGSKA (reference sequence). CDR3 nucleotides: TGCAGTGCTAGGCCCAGGGACGAGCAGTACTTC. Amino acid sequence: CSARPRDEQYF.

This clonotype was seen ten or more times. This chain connects TRBV6-5 to TRBJ1-2, with D unresolved. Trimming left V 0 bases short and J 6 bases short, with 14 bases between. In germline, CDR1 is MNHEY, CDR2 SVGAGI. The CDR3 covers 15 residues. The CDR3 DNA sequence: TGTGCCAGCAGTTACTCGCGTTCCGGGTCTGATGGCTACACCTTC. Protein sequence: CASSYSRSGSDGYTF.